The 16 T cell receptor beta chains given below trace back to one sample, sequenced in a study of identifying expanded T cells in peripheral blood. Sequenced by immunoSEQ multiplex PCR; TCRdb stores in-frame clones only, minus some. In the table there are 75,000 to 95,000 clones, approximately 90% of which are singletons. The specimen was blood. These receptor sequences come from a person aged 18-69 years in good health.

The chain is built from TRBV5-5 and TRBJ1-2; D unclear. This CDR3 comprises 15 residues. The V gene lost 4 bases and the J gene lost 1 base, with 14 bases spanning the gap. Germline lookup yields CDR1 SGHKS and CDR2 YYEKEE (reference sequence). In nucleotides, the CDR3 is TGTGCCAGCAGCGGCCAAGGAGTTATTAACTATGGCTACACCTTC. Protein: CASSGQGVINYGYTF.

CDR3 sequence: CASSYLQGGSYEQYF. Here the CDR3 DNA reads TGTGCCAGCAGTTATTTACAGGGGGGTTCCTACGAGCAGTACTTC. This rearrangement joins TRBV6-6 to TRBJ2-7, with TRBD1 matching over 8 bases. The trim removed 3 bases at V and 1 base at J, leaving 5 bases unmatched. This CDR3 has 15 amino acids. In germline, CDR1 is MNHNY, CDR2 SVGAGI (reference sequence).

J is TRBJ1-1 and V is TRBV7-3, with 8 bases aligning to TRBD1. Germline assignment: CDR1 SGHTA and CDR2 FQGTGA. V lost 5 bases and J lost 11; bases outside the gene matches: 13. The CDR3 runs 14 residues. CDR3 nucleotides: TGTGCCAGCAGCACCAGGGACAGGCCGGAAGTTGCTTTCTTT. Its translation is CASSTRDRPEVAFF.

V gene TRBV7-9 combines with J gene TRBJ1-2; the D is unclear. The CDR3 has 14 residues. Trimming removed 3 bases at V and 4 bases at J, with 12 bases between. Germline CDR1 and CDR2: SEHNR and FQNEAQ (reference sequence). The CDR3, as DNA: TGTGCCAGCAGCTTGGATACCGGGGTCTATGGCTACACCTTC. It specifies CASSLDTGVYGYTF.

This clone was recorded once. The chain has TRBV5-6 and TRBJ2-3; 7 nucleotides agree with TRBD2. The CDR3 consists of 16 residues. Trimming removed 4 bases from V and 2 bases from J; junction bases left unmatched: 10. Germline V gene lookup returns CDR1 SGHDT and CDR2 YYEEEE. CDR3 DNA sequence: TGTGCCAGCAGCACTCTTGGGCGGGAGCTCACAGATACGCAGTATTTT. Residues: CASSTLGRELTDTQYF.

V usage is TRBV6-1 and J usage is TRBJ1-1; D gene unclear. Germline CDR1 and CDR2: MNHNS and SASEGT. V was shortened by 0 bases and J by 3 bases, with 14 bases between the two germline ends. CDR3 size: 16 residues. CDR3 coding DNA: TGTGCCAGCAGTGAAGCCCTCGGAGGGTGGGACACTGAAGCTTTCTTT. The encoded protein is CASSEALGGWDTEAFF.

This chain uses TRBV10-3 with TRBJ1-1; TRBD1 might be the D (6 bases). Germline loops: CDR1 ENHRY, CDR2 SYGVKD. The CDR3 spans 17 residues. The V end was cut by 7 bases, the J end by 1 base, with 22 bases between. In nucleotides, the CDR3 is TGTGCCATCAAGGGGGGGATGAGTACTGGGAGGAACACTGAAGCTTTCTTT. Translated, it gives CAIKGGMSTGRNTEAFF.

This CDR3 reads CAISEPNTLGQYF. The CDR3 bases are TGTGCCATCAGTGAGCCCAATACGCTGGGGCAGTACTTC. The chain employs TRBV10-3 and TRBJ2-7; no clear D gene. The CDR3 is made up of 13 amino acids. Germline CDR1 is ENHRY and CDR2 is SYGVKD. The V gene lost 2 bases and the J gene lost 9 bases, with 14 bases spanning the gap.

The chain combines TRBV7-3 with TRBJ1-1; D is perhaps TRBD1 (5 bases). CDR1 is SGHTA and CDR2 is FQGTGA in the germline V gene. V was shortened by 5 bases and J by 4 bases, with 11 bases between the two germline ends. The CDR3 is 13 residues long. The CDR3 DNA reads as TGTGCCAGCAGCCCAGGAAGGGGCACTGAAGCTTTCTTT. It translates to CASSPGRGTEAFF.

The V gene is TRBV7-2, the J gene TRBJ1-1; D is possibly TRBD1 (5 bases). CDR1 SGHTA and CDR2 FQGNSA come from the germline V gene. There are 13 residues in the CDR3. The V end lost 3 bases, the J end lost 4 bases, and 9 bases lay between the germline ends. This chain's CDR3 is CASSLQGGTEAFF. In DNA form, the CDR3 reads TGTGCCAGCAGCTTGCAGGGAGGCACTGAAGCTTTCTTT.

The V call is TRBV15, the J call TRBJ1-6; D remains unclear. This CDR3 has 13 amino acids. Germline V lookup: CDR1 LNHNV, CDR2 YYDKDF (reference sequence). V dropped 1 base and J dropped 10 bases, with 8 bases sitting between them. CDR3 sequence: CATSRVGGSPLHF. The CDR3 region has the DNA TGTGCCACCAGCAGAGTAGGCGGGTCACCCCTCCACTTT.

This rearrangement joins TRBV4-2 to TRBJ1-2; D call uncertain. Per the germline V gene, CDR1 is LGHNA and CDR2 is YNFKEQ. The CDR3 is made up of 13 amino acids. Trimming took off 0 bases at V and 9 bases at J, with 11 bases between the two ends. The CDR3, as DNA: TGTGCCAGCAGCCAAGACGTGGAAGGGAGCTACACCTTC. It is translated as CASSQDVEGSYTF.

This clone has at least ten counts. The DNA of the CDR3 is TGTGCCAGCACGCTCGTGCCGGGGTACAATGAGCAGTTCTTC. Translation gives CASTLVPGYNEQFF. The genes are TRBV7-9 and TRBJ2-1; D is perhaps TRBD2 (5 bases). Trimming cost V 7 bases and J 4 bases, with 14 bases left between them. There are 14 residues in the CDR3. Germline V gives CDR1 SEHNR, CDR2 FQNEAQ (reference sequence). Looking up the rest from reference TRBV7-9 and TRBJ2-1 gives the full variable domain: DTGVSQNPRHKITKRGQNVTFRCDPISEHNRLYWYRQTLGQGPEFLTYFQNEAQLEKSRLLSDRFSAERPKGSFSTLEIQRTEQGDSAMYLCASTLVPGYNEQFFGPGTRLTVL.

The chain carries TRBV19 and TRBJ1-1; D is undetermined. The germline gives CDR1 LNHDA, CDR2 SQIVND (reference sequence). Trimming shortened V by 2 bases and J by 4 bases, and 11 bases separated the two germline ends. The CDR3 runs 14 residues. The CDR3 region is CASSINWWGTEAFF. Here the CDR3 DNA reads TGTGCCAGTAGTATAAATTGGTGGGGCACTGAAGCTTTCTTT. The whole variable domain, filled in from reference TRBV19 and TRBJ1-1, reads DGGITQSPKYLFRKEGQNVTLSCEQNLNHDAMYWYRQDPGQGLRLIYYSQIVNDFQKGDIAEGYSVSREKKESFPLTVTSAQKNPTAFYLCASSINWWGTEAFFGQGTRLTVV.

This CDR3 reads CASSYSPWTENTEAFF. CDR3 sequence (DNA): TGTGCCAGCAGTTACTCCCCTTGGACAGAAAACACTGAAGCTTTCTTT. V gene TRBV6-6 combines with J gene TRBJ1-1, with D possibly matching TRBD1 (6 bases). The CDR3 length is 16 residues. Trimming shortened V by 0 bases and J by 2 bases, and 13 bases separated the two germline ends. In germline, CDR1 is MNHNY, CDR2 SVGAGI (reference sequence).

The rearrangement uses TRBV9 and TRBJ1-1; D gene uncertain. This CDR3 is 9 amino acids long. V was shortened by 4 bases and J by 9 bases, with 4 bases between the two germline ends. Per germline, CDR1 SGDLS and CDR2 YYNGEE. The CDR3 sequence is CASSPQAFF. The CDR3 coding sequence is TGTGCCAGCAGCCCCCAAGCTTTCTTT.